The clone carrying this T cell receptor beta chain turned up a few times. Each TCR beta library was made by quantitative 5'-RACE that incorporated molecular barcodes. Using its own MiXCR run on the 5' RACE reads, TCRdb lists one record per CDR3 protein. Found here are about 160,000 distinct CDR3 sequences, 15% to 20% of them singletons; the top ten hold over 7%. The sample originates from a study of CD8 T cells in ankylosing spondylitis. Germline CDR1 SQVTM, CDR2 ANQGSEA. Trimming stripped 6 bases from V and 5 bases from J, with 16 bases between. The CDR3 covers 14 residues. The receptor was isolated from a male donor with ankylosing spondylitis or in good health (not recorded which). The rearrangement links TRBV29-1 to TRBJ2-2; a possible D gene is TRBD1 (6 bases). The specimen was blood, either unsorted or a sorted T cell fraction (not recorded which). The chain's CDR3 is CSVGRGVGTGELFF. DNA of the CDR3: TGCAGCGTCGGCAGGGGCGTGGGGACCGGGGAGCTGTTTTTT.